The clone carrying this TCR beta chain was recorded at least ten times. From germline, CDR1 is DFQATT and CDR2 SNEGSKA (reference sequence). Trimming removed 6 bases at V and 2 bases at J, with 15 bases between. This CDR3 has 14 amino acids. TCRdb redid the calling of the multiplex PCR reads with MiXCR, one entry per CDR3 protein. The data contain some 65,000 distinct CDR3 sequences, approximately 47% of them seen just once; the ten biggest clones take up over 7.5%. This entry belongs to a study of breast tumors, draining lymph nodes, adjacent tissues. The receptor's source is a female donor with breast cancer. Some clones in this sample may be carry-over from other donors' samples. Source material: breast tumor tissue. This sequence joins TRBV20-1 and TRBJ2-3; D call uncertain. Written as DNA, the CDR3 is TGCAGTGCCGACGCGACTGGTTCCACAGATACGCAGTATTTT. Its translation is CSADATGSTDTQYF.